These T cell receptor beta chains were read from a single sample in a study of T cell responses to AZD1222 COVID-19 vaccine. Profiling relied on immunoSEQ multiplex PCR, and the TCRdb table lists in-frame clones only, not all of them. The sample lists 100,000 to 150,000 clones; 92% were seen once. The specimen comprised peripheral blood, sampled 28 days after the second AZD1222 dose. These receptor sequences come from an adult who received the AZD1222 COVID-19 vaccine. Both conserved end residues are trimmed from each CDR3. Each record gives: V gene, CDR3 protein.

V gene: TRBV14; CDR3 protein: ASSPSTYEQY
V gene: TRBV6-5; CDR3 protein: ASSPGQSRYGYT
V gene: TRBV6-2/TRBV6-3; CDR3 protein: ASSGQGYEQY
V gene: TRBV7-6; CDR3 protein: ASSLETRNTEAF
V gene: TRBV19; CDR3 protein: ASSPSSGYRGKIEQF
V gene: TRBV10-3; CDR3 protein: AISGDLYGYT
V gene: TRBV3-1/TRBV3-2; CDR3 protein: ASSGGWGSASYEQY
V gene: TRBV7-2; CDR3 protein: ASSLGYRGTRSSYEQY
V gene: TRBV24-1; CDR3 protein: ATSDPTGGSNQPQH
V gene: TRBV15; CDR3 protein: ATSRDGEETQY
V gene: TRBV27; CDR3 protein: ASRPAGANVLT
V gene: TRBV6-1; CDR3 protein: ASSDRGGALSYEQY
V gene: TRBV10-2; CDR3 protein: ASSVGGSPLH
V gene: TRBV3-1/TRBV3-2; CDR3 protein: ASSQGSSYNSPLH
V gene: TRBV15; CDR3 protein: ATTQGASGGWGNGEQF
V gene: TRBV7-8; CDR3 protein: ASSLWGAENTIY
V gene: TRBV29-1; CDR3 protein: SVAGTGGLNSPLH
V gene: TRBV10-3; CDR3 protein: AISPIGLAGAGSYEQY
V gene: TRBV5-1; CDR3 protein: ASSLGGTSTDTQY
V gene: TRBV11-2; CDR3 protein: ASSQTSVRGTDTQY
V gene: TRBV28; CDR3 protein: ASSPDRGYEQY
V gene: TRBV6-5; CDR3 protein: ASSFSPGVNEQF
V gene: TRBV11-2; CDR3 protein: ASSLSGGSDTQY
V gene: TRBV14; CDR3 protein: ASSLTTGRSYGYT
V gene: TRBV18; CDR3 protein: ASSPPVRGGLQPQH
V gene: TRBV12-3/TRBV12-4; CDR3 protein: ASSTAGNTIY
V gene: TRBV6-5; CDR3 protein: ASTLAGEPHEQY
V gene: TRBV5-4; CDR3 protein: ASSLGRGMNTEAF